The 32 T cell receptor beta chains in this list originate from one sample, sequenced in a study of human T cells and chemical hapten exposure. Sample time point: pre-sensitization, week 0. The treatment denotes: therapeutic diphenylcyclopropenone sensitization with weekly scalp DPC. TCRdb re-called the RACE reads through MiXCR, storing one row per CDR3 protein. The top ten clones hold over 6.5% of a sample with more than 300,000 distinct CDR3 sequences, around 5% of them seen once. Sample: whole blood, taken in connection with sensitization to the hapten diphenylcyclopropenone (DPC). These receptors were collected from a woman between 18 and 29 years old with alopecia areata. Some clones in this sample may be carry-over from other donors' samples.

This clonotype was seen many times. The chain links TRBV7-3 to TRBJ2-3; 7 bases agree with TRBD2. Germline lookup yields CDR1 SGHTA and CDR2 FQGTGA. J lost 6 bases, V lost 4 bases, and 7 bases had no gene match. The CDR3 has 14 amino acids. The CDR3 here is CASSYSAGLDTQYF. The CDR3, as DNA: TGTGCCAGCAGCTATTCAGCGGGGTTGGATACGCAGTATTTT.

This clonotype was picked up a small number of times. This chain joins TRBV4-2 and TRBJ1-5; D not resolved. The V and J ends lost 4 bases and 4 bases respectively, with 11 bases between them. The germline CDR1 and CDR2 sequences are LGHNA and YNFKEQ. CDR3 size: 14 residues. The CDR3: CASSPLLGNQPQHF. In nucleotides, the CDR3 is TGTGCCAGCAGCCCCCTTTTAGGGAATCAGCCCCAGCATTTT.

This clonotype has ten or more counts. The V and J genes are TRBV2 and TRBJ2-1, with D perhaps TRBD1 or TRBD2 (6 bases each). Germline V CDR1 and CDR2: SNHLY, FYNNEI. The CDR3 spans 16 residues. V gave up 3 bases and J gave up 0 bases, with 12 bases separating them. The CDR3 sequence: CASSDLRGVSYNEQFF. Written as DNA, the CDR3 is TGTGCCAGCAGTGATCTTAGGGGGGTCTCCTACAATGAGCAGTTCTTC.

This clonotype was seen a handful of times. The chain uses TRBV7-2 and TRBJ2-3, with D possibly TRBD1 on 5 matching bases. Between the trimmed V and J ends, which lost 2 bases and 5 bases, there was a span of 8 bases. The V gene's germline CDR1 is SGHTA and CDR2 FQGNSA. The CDR3 extends over 13 amino acids. The CDR3 sequence: CASSLTGRDTQYF. For the CDR3, the DNA is TGTGCCAGCAGCTTAACAGGCCGAGATACGCAGTATTTT.

This chain joins TRBV6-2 or TRBV6-3 and TRBJ1-2, with D uncertain. V was cut by 7 bases and J by 2 bases, with 17 bases left in between. The CDR3 has 15 residues. CDR1 MNHEY and CDR2 SVGEGT come from the germline V gene. The CDR3 sequence: CASIPRVVTNYGYTF. The CDR3, as DNA: TGTGCCAGCATTCCCCGGGTAGTAACGAACTATGGCTACACCTTC.

This clonotype was counted only a few times. The genes are TRBV20-1 and TRBJ2-3, with a possible D match to TRBD1 (5 bases). Deletions cut 3 bases from V and 8 bases from J, with 24 bases between. This CDR3 is built from 16 residues. From germline, CDR1 is DFQATT and CDR2 SNEGSKA (reference sequence). The CDR3 coding sequence is TGCAGTGCTAGGATACAGGATAGGACGGGCGCGAGTACGCAGTATTTT. It yields the protein CSARIQDRTGASTQYF.

The gene calls are TRBV3-1 and TRBJ2-1, with D maybe TRBD2 (5 bases). Germline CDR1 and CDR2: LGHDT and YNNKEL (reference sequence). V lost 4 bases and J 4 bases, leaving 11 bases between the germline ends. There are 14 residues in the CDR3. The CDR3 is CASSPESGYNEQFF. CDR3 coding DNA: TGTGCCAGCAGCCCCGAGAGCGGTTACAATGAGCAGTTCTTC.

This clonotype was picked up many times. V usage is TRBV3-1 and J usage is TRBJ2-4; unclear D gene. Trimming stripped 4 bases from V and 0 bases from J, with 7 bases between. Per the germline V gene, CDR1 is LGHDT and CDR2 is YNNKEL (reference sequence). This CDR3 comprises 14 residues. The CDR3 protein is CASSLSLAKNIQYF. CDR3 bases: TGTGCCAGCAGCCTATCCCTAGCCAAAAACATTCAGTACTTC.

The V gene is TRBV5-1, the J gene TRBJ2-5; 8 positions agree with TRBD1. Germline CDR1 is SGHRS and CDR2 is YFSETQ. Unmatched junction bases numbered 0, after V lost 1 base and J lost 4 bases. The CDR3 is made up of 13 amino acids. The CDR3: CASSLTGGETQYF. The CDR3 bases are TGCGCCAGCAGCTTGACAGGGGGAGAGACCCAGTACTTC.

This clonotype has a count of ten or more. This chain links TRBV7-6 with TRBJ1-6; no definite D call. The V gene's germline CDR1 is SGHVS and CDR2 FNYEAQ. This CDR3 has 14 residues. V was trimmed by 1 base and J by 7 bases, leaving 8 bases between them. The chain's CDR3 is CASSLGAENSPLHF. The CDR3 nucleotides read TGTGCCAGCAGCTTAGGGGCAGAAAATTCACCCCTCCACTTT.

The chain has TRBV4-3 and TRBJ1-1, with D uncertain. This CDR3 contains 13 residues. Trimming left V 2 bases short and J 3 bases short, with 7 bases between. CDR1 is LGHNA, CDR2 YSLEER, per germline. DNA for the CDR3: TGCGCCAGCAGCCAAATAGATGACACTGAAGCTTTCTTT. It codes for CASSQIDDTEAFF.

The sample holds many counts of this clonotype. The CDR3 DNA is TGCGCCAGCAGCTCGCAGGGGGCAACTAATGAAAAACTGTTTTTT. It codes for CASSSQGATNEKLFF. This sequence joins TRBV5-1 and TRBJ1-4; 7 bases match TRBD1. Germline CDR1 and CDR2: SGHRS and YFSETQ. CDR3 length: 15 amino acids. J lost 0 bases, V lost 3 bases, and 2 bases had no gene match.

This clonotype has just a few counts. The V call is TRBV29-1, the J call TRBJ1-2; D call uncertain. CDR3 size: 11 residues. Trimming removed 3 bases at V and 8 bases at J, with 10 bases between. Germline V lookup: CDR1 SQVTM, CDR2 ANQGSEA. The CDR3, as DNA: TGCAGCGTTGAGTTAGAAGAGGGCTACACCTTC. The encoded protein is CSVELEEGYTF.

The sample holds a few counts of this clonotype. The V and J genes are TRBV6-6 and TRBJ1-4; perhaps TRBD1 as D (5 bases). The germline V and J ends were trimmed by 3 bases and 8 bases, with 13 bases remaining between them. This CDR3 comprises 14 residues. Germline V gives CDR1 MNHNY, CDR2 SVGAGI (reference sequence). CDR3 protein: CASSYLGTAEKLFF. The CDR3 bases are TGTGCCAGCAGTTATCTTGGGACCGCGGAAAAACTGTTTTTT.

V is TRBV6-5 and J is TRBJ1-4; a weak D match, TRBD1 (5 bases). Trimming removed 2 bases at V and 8 bases at J, with 18 bases between. CDR1 and CDR2 from the germline V gene are MNHEY and SVGAGI. The CDR3 is 16 amino acids. Written as DNA, the CDR3 is TGTGCCAGCAGTTACCGGTGGTTTGGGGCTGGGGAAAAACTGTTTTTT. Encoded protein: CASSYRWFGAGEKLFF.

This clonotype was recorded a few times. This rearrangement joins TRBV7-6 to TRBJ1-1, with D possibly TRBD1 on 6 matching bases. Germline lookup yields CDR1 SGHVS and CDR2 FNYEAQ. This CDR3 is 16 amino acids long. V lost 5 bases to trimming and J lost 4 bases, with 20 bases between them. As DNA, the CDR3 is TGTGCCAGCAGCGGGGGAATGGGACAAAACCCCACTGAAGCTTTCTTT. It encodes CASSGGMGQNPTEAFF. The variable domain in full, with the rest retrieved from reference TRBV7-6 and TRBJ1-1, is GAGVSQSPRYKVTKRGQDVALRCDPISGHVSLYWYRQALGQGPEFLTYFNYEAQQDKSGLPNDRFSAERPEGSISTLTIQRTEQRDSAMYRCASSGGMGQNPTEAFFGQGTRLTVV.

V is TRBV28 and J is TRBJ1-6, with D unresolved. Germline CDR1 MDHEN, CDR2 SYDVKM. Trimming pared 5 bases from V and 5 bases from J, leaving 13 bases between. This CDR3 region has 15 residues. This CDR3 is CASSPRTPNNSPLHF. The CDR3 bases are TGTGCCAGCAGTCCACGGACCCCTAATAATTCACCCCTCCACTTT.

This clonotype has a handful of counts. The chain combines TRBV12-3 or TRBV12-4 with TRBJ1-2; 12 nucleotides line up with TRBD1. The CDR3 consists of 15 residues. The V gene end was trimmed by 6 bases and the J gene end by 6 bases; junction bases not matched to a gene: 8. The CDR3 nucleotides read TGTGCCAGCAGGGCCGCCGGGACAGGGGGCAATGGCTACACCTTC. Amino acids: CASRAAGTGGNGYTF.

This clonotype has a count of ten or more. The chain links TRBV3-1 to TRBJ2-3; D gene ambiguous. CDR1 and CDR2 from the germline V gene are LGHDT and YNNKEL (reference sequence). Trimming left V 4 bases short and J 2 bases short, with 13 bases between. This CDR3 comprises 15 residues. CDR3 sequence: CASSLKGEVTDTQYF. The CDR3 nucleotides are TGTGCCAGCAGCCTAAAGGGTGAAGTCACAGATACGCAGTATTTT.

This clonotype showed up many times. The chain recombines TRBV20-1 with TRBJ1-2; 8 bases fit TRBD1. The CDR3 runs to 14 residues. The germline CDR1 and CDR2 sequences are DFQATT and SNEGSKA (reference sequence). Unmatched junction bases numbered 9, after V lost 3 bases and J lost 6 bases. CDR3 sequence reads: CSARVVGTGNGYTF. The CDR3 DNA reads TGCAGTGCTAGGGTCGTAGGGACAGGCAATGGCTACACCTTC.

There are many counts of this clonotype. The chain recombines TRBV6-6 with TRBJ1-1; maybe TRBD1 (6 bases). V was pared by 2 bases and J by 6 bases, with 13 bases between. The CDR3 runs 14 residues. The V gene's germline CDR1 is MNHNY and CDR2 SVGAGI (reference sequence). The CDR3 DNA follows: TGTGCCAGCAGTTACCAGGGGCAGGGGTCTGAAGCTTTCTTT. It yields the protein CASSYQGQGSEAFF.

The sample holds many counts of this clonotype. This chain links TRBV3-1 with TRBJ1-5; no reliable D call. Germline V gene data show CDR1 as LGHDT and CDR2 as YNNKEL (reference sequence). Trimming took 4 bases from V and 6 from J, leaving 10 bases between them. CDR3 size: 13 residues. Written as DNA, the CDR3 is TGTGCCAGCAGCCCAGGTAGAGGTCAGCCCCAGCATTTT. Translating gives CASSPGRGQPQHF.

This clonotype was observed a handful of times. The rearrangement joins TRBV7-2 to TRBJ2-7; D assignment may be TRBD1 or TRBD2 (5 bases each). V shed 3 bases and J shed 2 bases, with 11 bases lying between them. This CDR3 spans 14 amino acids. Germline V lookup: CDR1 SGHTA, CDR2 FQGNSA. The CDR3 region is CASSLRGVPYEQYF. DNA of the CDR3: TGTGCCAGCAGCTTGCGAGGGGTCCCCTACGAGCAGTACTTC.

Many counts were recorded for this clonotype. The chain has TRBV6-5 and TRBJ1-3; D perhaps matches TRBD1 (5 bases). V was shortened by 1 base and J by 0 bases, with 19 bases between the two germline ends. The CDR3 is 19 amino acids. Per germline, CDR1 MNHEY and CDR2 SVGAGI. Here the CDR3 reads CASSYYIGSEGSSGNTIYF. In DNA, the CDR3 is TGTGCCAGCAGTTACTATATTGGCTCTGAGGGGAGCTCTGGAAACACCATATATTTT.

The rearrangement links TRBV13 to TRBJ1-4; 9 bases are a match to TRBD1. V gave up 5 bases and J gave up 7 bases; unmatched junction bases: 8. Germline V gene lookup returns CDR1 PRHDT and CDR2 FYEKMQ (reference sequence). CDR3 length: 15 residues. CDR3 DNA sequence: TGTGCCAGCAGCCTTACAGGGGGCTCGGGTGAAAAACTGTTTTTT. It is translated as CASSLTGGSGEKLFF.

J is TRBJ2-3 and V is TRBV24-1, with 8 bases identical to TRBD1. Germline V lookup: CDR1 KGHDR, CDR2 SFDVKD. The CDR3 length is 14 residues. V lost 4 bases to trimming and J lost 6 bases; unmatched junction nucleotides: 5. The CDR3 is CATSDPTGADTQYF. The CDR3 bases are TGTGCCACCAGTGACCCGACAGGGGCTGATACGCAGTATTTT.

This clonotype showed up just a few times. The chain carries TRBV5-6 and TRBJ1-2; D remains ambiguous. With 0 bases removed from V and 6 bases from J, the gap between germline ends came to 15 bases. The CDR3 contains 15 residues. CDR1 SGHDT and CDR2 YYEEEE come from the germline V gene. The CDR3: CASSLDEGYSNGYTF. CDR3 nucleotide sequence: TGTGCCAGCAGCTTGGATGAGGGTTATTCTAATGGCTACACCTTC.

This clonotype was counted between two and nine times. The gene calls are TRBV28 and TRBJ2-5; D perhaps matches TRBD2 (5 bases). Between the trimmed V and J ends, which lost 3 bases and 3 bases, there was a span of 14 bases. Germline CDR1 is MDHEN and CDR2 is SYDVKM. The CDR3 totals 15 residues. The CDR3 nucleotides read TGTGCCAGCAGTTTCGGAGGAAAAGGGAAAGAGACCCAGTACTTC. Encoded protein: CASSFGGKGKETQYF.

The table lists this clonotype with a few counts. The V and J genes are TRBV29-1 and TRBJ1-4, with TRBD1 matching 8 bases. CDR3 length equals 17 residues. V gave up 0 bases and J gave up 8 bases; unmatched junction bases: 14. CDR1 and CDR2 from the germline V gene are SQVTM and ANQGSEA. The CDR3 sequence: CSVEERAPTGEREKLFF. CDR3 nucleotides: TGCAGCGTTGAAGAAAGAGCCCCGACAGGGGAGAGGGAAAAACTGTTTTTT.

This clonotype was recorded many times. V gene TRBV25-1 combines with J gene TRBJ1-2, with D perhaps TRBD1 (6 bases). Trimming shortened V by 3 bases and J by 4 bases, and 12 bases separated the two germline ends. In germline, CDR1 is MGHDK, CDR2 SYGVNS. This CDR3 comprises 14 residues. The CDR3 bases are TGTGCCAGCAGTGACGTGAGGGGGGTCTATGGCTACACCTTC. Its protein is CASSDVRGVYGYTF.

The chain uses TRBV7-9 and TRBJ1-2, with 9 positions matching TRBD1. This CDR3 is 20 amino acids long. Germline loops: CDR1 SEHNR, CDR2 FQNEAQ (reference sequence). With 1 base clipped from V and 4 bases from J, the junction kept 19 bases outside the gene matches. In nucleotides, the CDR3 is TGTGCCAGCAGCTTAGAAGGGGCCCCCGGTCGGGACAGGGCACGCTATGGCTACACCTTC. Its translation: CASSLEGAPGRDRARYGYTF.

This clonotype was counted a few times. V and J are TRBV3-1 and TRBJ2-7, with D perhaps TRBD1 or TRBD2 (6 bases each). CDR3 length: 15 residues. Germline CDR1 is LGHDT and CDR2 is YNNKEL (reference sequence). The V gene lost 4 bases and the J gene lost 3 bases, with 16 bases spanning the gap. The CDR3 spells CASSRYAGQLYEQYF. The CDR3 DNA is TGTGCCAGCAGCCGATACGCGGGACAACTCTACGAGCAGTACTTC.